This TCR beta chain was observed in a study of CD8 T cells in ankylosing spondylitis. Findings of the study overall: A TCR beta motif made of fewer than 10 highly homologous variants seemed typical of ankylosing spondylitis blood.

With regard to this clonotype: Its antigen is still unknown.

The CDR3 spans 15 residues. V was clipped by 5 bases and J by 5 bases; unmatched bases: 9. Germline CDR1 is MNHEY and CDR2 is SMNVEV (reference sequence). In making TCR beta libraries, quantitative 5'-RACE with molecular barcodes was used. TCRdb re-derived calls from the 5' RACE reads in MiXCR, one entry per CDR3 protein. The table lists fewer than 350,000 distinct CDR3 sequences, about 9.9% of them singletons. The TCR comes from a female donor with ankylosing spondylitis or in good health (not recorded which). The chain links TRBV27 to TRBJ2-3, with 8 bases lining up with TRBD2. The specimen sequenced was blood, either unsorted or a sorted T cell fraction (not recorded which). For the CDR3, the DNA is TGTGCCAGCAGTACCTTTCGGGAGGGCCTAGATACGCAGTATTTT. It translates to CASSTFREGLDTQYF.